The 6 T cell receptor beta chains reported below all come from one sample, sequenced in a study of T cells expressing NK-cell markers. No DNA is given; TCRdb re-called the 5' RACE reads and lists each CDR3 protein once. This table holds more than 400,000 distinct CDR3 sequences. Sequencing was performed on blood T cells: a sorted CD56 or NKG2C T cell subset, CD4+ or CD8+ T cells, or bulk PBMC T cells (not recorded which). These receptors all stem from a woman aged 18-69 years in good health.

CDR3 loop: CASSFGDSCPYSNQPQHF. The V call is TRBV7-7, the J call TRBJ1-5; TCRdb's D call of TRBD1 is untestable without DNA. The CDR3 has 18 amino acids. CDR1 is SSHAT, CDR2 FNYEAQ, per germline (reference sequence). Variable domain in full (rest from reference TRBV7-7 and TRBJ1-5): GAGVSQSPRYKVTKRGQDVTLRCDPISSHATLYWYQQALGQGPEFLTYFNYEAQPDKSGLPSDRFSAERPEGSISTLTIQRTEQRDSAMYRCASSFGDSCPYSNQPQHFGDGTRLSIL.

The chain carries TRBV15 and TRBJ2-7. Germline CDR1 LNHNV, CDR2 YYDKDF (reference sequence). This CDR3 spans 14 amino acids. CDR3 sequence: CATSRDRAPSEQYF.

The gene calls are TRBV7-9 and TRBJ2-2. CDR3 size: 15 residues. Germline V CDR1 and CDR2: SEHNR, FQNEAQ (reference sequence). CDR3 in amino acids: CASSSSLGNTGELFF. Full variable domain (missing parts from reference TRBV7-9 and TRBJ2-2): DTGVSQNPRHKITKRGQNVTFRCDPISEHNRLYWYRQTLGQGPEFLTYFQNEAQLEKSRLLSDRFSAERPKGSFSTLEIQRTEQGDSAMYLCASSSSLGNTGELFFGEGSRLTVL.

The V and J genes are TRBV6-1 and TRBJ2-2; TCRdb's D gene call, TRBD2, goes unchecked for lack of DNA. The CDR3 length is 13 residues. CDR1 and CDR2 from the germline V gene are MNHNS and SASEGT. Here the CDR3 reads CAAGAGITGELFF.

The chain couples TRBV20-1 to TRBJ2-7. The CDR3 contains 12 residues. Germline V lookup: CDR1 DFQATT, CDR2 SNEGSKA (reference sequence). CDR3 sequence reads: CSASGPHYEQYF.

The chain carries TRBV7-9 and TRBJ2-1. CDR3 size: 13 residues. Looked up from germline, CDR1 is SEHNR and CDR2 is FQNEAQ (reference sequence). CDR3 protein: CASSFGGSNEQFF.